This is a list of T cell receptor beta chains from one sample in a study of T cell responses to AZD1222 COVID-19 vaccine. Produced via immunoSEQ multiplex PCR; TCRdb's table is partial and in-frame only. Found here are about 140,000 clones; the top ten clones hold approximately 2%. The sequenced sample consisted of peripheral blood. The origin of the receptors is an adult in good health. CDR3s include the opening cysteine and the closing phenylalanine or tryptophan. D genes are given only for firm matches.

V gene,D gene,J gene,CDR3 protein,CDR3 DNA
TRBV19,TRBD1,TRBJ1-6,CASRTGNSPLHF,TGTGCCAGTAGGACAGGGAATTCACCCCTCCACTTT
TRBV5-6,NA,TRBJ1-1,CASSFVDMPAFF,TGTGCCAGCAGCTTTGTGGACATGCCAGCTTTCTTT
TRBV12-3/TRBV12-4,NA,TRBJ2-1,CASSPHNEQFF,TGTGCCAGCAGTCCCCACAATGAGCAGTTCTTC
TRBV11-2,NA,TRBJ1-2,CASSLVGGGYGYTF,TGTGCCAGCAGCTTAGTGGGGGGCGGCTATGGCTACACCTTC
TRBV5-1,NA,TRBJ2-5,CASSLGVLYQETQYF,TGCGCCAGCAGCTTGGGGGTTTTGTACCAAGAGACCCAGTACTTC
TRBV6-5,TRBD1,TRBJ2-4,CASRDAGTDKNIQYF,TGTGCCAGCAGGGACGCCGGGACAGATAAAAACATTCAGTACTTC
TRBV10-3,NA,TRBJ2-5,CAISGGQETQYF,TGTGCCATCAGTGGGGGTCAGGAGACCCAGTACTTC
TRBV5-1,NA,TRBJ2-3,CASSLDSTDTQYF,TGCGCCAGCAGCTTGGATAGCACAGATACGCAGTATTTT
TRBV5-6,NA,TRBJ1-1,CASSPTLQTEAFF,TGTGCCAGCAGCCCAACATTGCAAACTGAAGCTTTCTTT
TRBV7-2,TRBD2,TRBJ2-7,CASSLVPGGSYEQYF,TGTGCCAGCAGCTTAGTACCGGGGGGGTCCTACGAGCAGTACTTC
TRBV6-1,NA,TRBJ1-4,CASSEGGDRDEKLFF,TGTGCCAGCAGTGAAGGTGGGGATCGGGATGAAAAACTGTTTTTT
TRBV25-1,TRBD1,TRBJ1-1,CASRTGVTEAFF,TGTGCCAGCAGGACAGGGGTTACTGAAGCTTTCTTT
TRBV7-6,NA,TRBJ2-3,CASSPRPRGTDTQYF,TGTGCCAGCAGCCCAAGACCGAGGGGCACAGATACGCAGTATTTT
TRBV15,TRBD2,TRBJ2-1,CATKNELAGPYNEQFF,TGTGCCACCAAAAACGAACTAGCGGGGCCCTATAATGAGCAGTTCTTC
TRBV7-8,NA,TRBJ1-3,CASSLVGLISGNTIYF,TGTGCCAGCAGCCTAGTTGGACTTATCTCTGGAAACACCATATATTTT
TRBV28,TRBD1,TRBJ2-5,CASSSTGLEETQYF,TGTGCCAGCAGTTCGACAGGGTTGGAGGAGACCCAGTACTTC
TRBV15,NA,TRBJ1-3,CATSRDREVSGNTIYF,TGTGCCACCAGCAGAGATAGGGAGGTCTCTGGAAACACCATATATTTT
TRBV21-1,NA,TRBJ1-1,CASSEGQNTEAFF,TGTGCCAGCAGCGAAGGACAGAACACTGAAGCTTTCTTT
TRBV11-2,TRBD1,TRBJ2-7,CASRPGTETYEQYF,TGTGCCAGCAGACCCGGGACAGAGACCTACGAGCAGTACTTC
TRBV6-5,NA,TRBJ1-1,CASSYRQDRAEAFF,TGTGCCAGCAGTTACCGGCAGGATAGGGCTGAAGCTTTCTTT
TRBV15,NA,TRBJ1-5,CATSRDRVQRGRPQHF,TGTGCCACCAGCAGAGATCGGGTACAGAGGGGTCGGCCCCAGCATTTT
TRBV7-3,TRBD1,TRBJ2-7,CARRQGRLYEQYF,TGTGCCCGCCGACAGGGGCGCCTCTACGAGCAGTACTTC
TRBV30,NA,TRBJ1-1,CAWSVRENTEAFF,TGTGCCTGGAGTGTACGTGAGAACACTGAAGCTTTCTTT
TRBV7-2,NA,TRBJ2-5,CASSSMETQYF,TGTGCCAGCAGCTCAATGGAGACCCAGTACTTC
TRBV2,TRBD2,TRBJ2-2,CASIGGLAGPNTGELFF,TGTGCCAGCATCGGGGGACTAGCGGGACCGAACACCGGGGAGCTGTTTTTT
TRBV19,NA,TRBJ1-1,CASKVRMNTEAFF,TGTGCCAGTAAGGTCAGGATGAACACTGAAGCTTTCTTT
TRBV29-1,NA,TRBJ1-1,CRGDGNTEAFF,TGCAGGGGGGATGGGAACACTGAAGCTTTCTTT
TRBV6-2/TRBV6-3,TRBD1,TRBJ1-4,CASSYKASGGEKLFF,TGTGCCAGCAGTTACAAGGCCTCAGGGGGCGAAAAACTGTTTTTT
TRBV6-5,TRBD1,TRBJ1-6,CASQLQGVYNSPLHF,TGTGCCAGCCAACTCCAGGGGGTCTATAATTCACCCCTCCACTTT
TRBV3-1/TRBV3-2,NA,TRBJ2-1,CASSHQGGGVRQFF,TGTGCCAGCAGCCACCAAGGTGGGGGCGTCAGGCAGTTCTTC
TRBV5-1,NA,TRBJ2-1,CASRPSVSNYNEQFF,TGCGCCAGCAGACCGTCTGTGTCGAACTACAATGAGCAGTTCTTC
TRBV28,TRBD1,TRBJ2-4,CASSSTGVAKNIQYF,TGTGCCAGCAGCTCTACAGGGGTAGCCAAAAACATTCAGTACTTC
TRBV18,NA,TRBJ1-1,CASSPETGPEAFF,TGTGCCAGCTCACCGGAGACAGGCCCTGAAGCTTTCTTT
TRBV5-8,TRBD2,TRBJ2-2,CASGGGPNTGELFF,TGTGCCAGCGGGGGAGGGCCCAACACCGGGGAGCTGTTTTTT
TRBV5-4,TRBD1,TRBJ1-6,CASSGTGLVNSPLHF,TGTGCCAGCAGCGGGACAGGGCTCGTTAACTCACCCCTCCACTTT
TRBV3-1/TRBV3-2,NA,TRBJ1-5,CASSPPRGGRVDQPQHF,TGTGCCAGCAGCCCCCCCCGGGGGGGGAGAGTCGATCAGCCCCAGCATTTT
TRBV6-5,NA,TRBJ1-1,CASSYATWQGPEAFF,TGTGCCAGCAGTTACGCCACTTGGCAGGGCCCTGAAGCTTTCTTT
TRBV28,NA,TRBJ1-2,CASSATGRSSLGYTF,TGTGCCAGCAGTGCAACCGGACGCAGCTCACTGGGCTACACCTTC
TRBV18,NA,TRBJ2-1,CASSPTGLNEQFF,TGTGCCAGCTCACCCACAGGGCTCAATGAGCAGTTCTTC
TRBV4-1,TRBD1,TRBJ1-3,CASSPMPGQGTGNTIYF,TGCGCCAGCAGCCCCATGCCCGGACAGGGAACGGGAAACACCATATATTTT
TRBV7-9,TRBD1,TRBJ1-4,CASSSGDRGNEKLFF,TGTGCCAGCAGCTCGGGGGACAGGGGGAATGAAAAACTGTTTTTT
TRBV28,TRBD1,TRBJ1-2,CASSPGTGSNYGYTF,TGTGCCAGCAGTCCGGGGACAGGGTCGAACTATGGCTACACCTTC
TRBV7-3,NA,TRBJ2-7,CASRGLRDRDSYEQYF,TGTGCCAGCAGGGGACTGCGGGACAGAGACTCCTACGAGCAGTACTTC
TRBV27,NA,TRBJ2-1,CASSLYIGNEQFF,TGTGCCAGCAGTTTATACATCGGGAATGAGCAGTTCTTC
TRBV30,NA,TRBJ2-1,CAWSVLRPSSYNEQFF,TGTGCCTGGAGTGTACTCAGACCTAGCTCCTACAATGAGCAGTTCTTC
TRBV25-1,TRBD2,TRBJ2-3,CASSASSGGARDTQYF,TGTGCCAGCAGTGCAAGTAGCGGGGGGGCAAGAGATACGCAGTATTTT
TRBV28,NA,TRBJ2-7,CASSSDSYEQYF,TGTGCCAGCAGTTCGGACAGCTACGAGCAGTACTTC
TRBV28,NA,TRBJ2-2,CASTKPTGELFF,TGTGCCAGCACCAAGCCCACCGGGGAGCTGTTTTTT
TRBV3-1/TRBV3-2,NA,TRBJ2-1,CASSQDGGGEGNEQFF,TGTGCCAGCAGCCAAGATGGCGGGGGCGAGGGAAATGAGCAGTTCTTC
TRBV3-1/TRBV3-2,TRBD1,TRBJ1-5,CASSPGQEFRQPQHF,TGTGCCAGCAGCCCAGGACAGGAATTTCGCCAGCCCCAGCATTTT
TRBV3-1/TRBV3-2,NA,TRBJ1-1,CASSQDPTEAFF,TGTGCCAGCAGCCAAGATCCCACTGAAGCTTTCTTT
TRBV29-1,NA,TRBJ1-1,CSVDRRDEAFF,TGCAGCGTTGACCGGCGAGATGAAGCTTTCTTT
TRBV5-8,TRBD2,TRBJ2-5,CASSFLRLAEETQYF,TGTGCCAGCAGCTTTCTCAGACTAGCGGAGGAGACCCAGTACTTC
TRBV6-6,NA,TRBJ2-2,CASSYSRGTGELFF,TGTGCCAGCAGTTACTCGAGGGGTACCGGGGAGCTGTTTTTT
TRBV3-1/TRBV3-2,TRBD1,TRBJ2-1,CASSHGTGNYEVF,TGTGCCAGCAGCCATGGGACAGGGAATTATGAGGTCTTC
TRBV9,TRBD1,TRBJ1-1,CASSTDRAGTEAFF,TGTGCCAGCAGCACGGACAGGGCAGGAACTGAAGCTTTCTTT
TRBV27,NA,TRBJ1-6,CASSIAGDSPLHF,TGTGCCAGCAGCATCGCAGGGGATTCACCCCTCCACTTT
TRBV6-6,NA,TRBJ1-5,CASSYSGGAGQPQHF,TGTGCCAGCAGTTACTCAGGGGGGGCTGGTCAGCCCCAGCATTTT
TRBV4-1,NA,TRBJ2-6,CASSRMISGANVLTF,TGCGCCAGCAGCCGCATGATCTCTGGGGCCAACGTCCTGACTTTC